Each of the 25 T cell receptor beta chains below was sequenced from the same sample in a study of T cells after yellow fever vaccination. TCRdb re-analysed the 5' RACE reads in MiXCR, keeping a single row per CDR3 protein. The table records over 250,000 distinct CDR3 sequences, approximately 4% of them present only once. The sequences come from PBMCs, collected 5 days after the yellow fever booster vaccination. The receptors originated from a man between 18 and 35 years old who received the YFV17D yellow fever vaccine.

The chain carries TRBV7-6 and TRBJ2-3, with D perhaps TRBD2 (6 bases). This CDR3 comprises 14 residues. Germline V CDR1 and CDR2: SGHVS, FNYEAQ. Trimming removed 5 bases from V and 3 bases from J, with 12 bases in between. The CDR3: CASSQSGETDTQYF. The CDR3 region has the DNA TGTGCCAGCAGCCAATCGGGGGAGACAGATACGCAGTATTTT.

This clonotype was seen repeatedly, ten times or more. The chain recombines TRBV28 with TRBJ2-3, with 14 bases fitting TRBD2. The CDR3 sequence is 16 residues long. Germline V gene sequence: CDR1 MDHEN, CDR2 SYDVKM. J was trimmed by 6 bases and V by 5 bases; bases with no gene match: 7. In DNA form, the CDR3 reads TGTGCCAGCAGTGCCGGACTAGCGGGGGGCCGGGATACGCAGTATTTT. It codes for CASSAGLAGGRDTQYF.

The rearrangement uses TRBV15 and TRBJ2-1; maybe TRBD1 (6 bases). This CDR3 comprises 17 residues. From germline, CDR1 is LNHNV and CDR2 YYDKDF (reference sequence). The V end was cut by 0 bases, the J end by 4 bases, with 16 bases between. The CDR3: CATSRDPWWGRYNEQFF. For the CDR3, the DNA is TGTGCCACCAGCAGAGATCCATGGTGGGGGCGGTACAATGAGCAGTTCTTC.

In its sample, this clonotype was seen many times. This CDR3 is CSVGAGWGMNTEAFF. CDR3 nucleotides: TGCAGCGTTGGGGCAGGGTGGGGGATGAACACTGAAGCTTTCTTT. The chain links TRBV29-1 to TRBJ1-1, with D perhaps matching TRBD1 (5 bases). This CDR3 spans 15 amino acids. Trimming shortened V by 4 bases and J by 0 bases, and 15 bases separated the two germline ends. Germline CDR1 reads SQVTM; CDR2 reads ANQGSEA.

This chain links TRBV7-3 with TRBJ2-1; 9 positions match TRBD2. CDR3 length equals 16 residues. V gave up 2 bases and J gave up 0 bases; unmatched junction bases: 2. Germline CDR1 is SGHTA and CDR2 is FQGTGA. The CDR3: CASSLGRGGSYNEQFF. The CDR3 nucleotides are TGTGCCAGCAGCTTAGGGCGGGGGGGCTCCTACAATGAGCAGTTCTTC.

At least ten counts were recorded for this clonotype. The chain recombines TRBV4-1 with TRBJ2-7, with D perhaps TRBD1 (6 bases). Trimming pared 3 bases from V and 2 bases from J, leaving 14 bases between. The CDR3 length is 15 residues. Germline-derived CDR1 and CDR2 are MGHRA and YSYEKL. This CDR3 reads CASSQKTGVAYEQYF. CDR3 nucleotide sequence: TGCGCCAGCAGCCAGAAGACAGGAGTAGCCTACGAGCAGTACTTC.

This sequence joins TRBV7-8 and TRBJ2-3, with D perhaps matching TRBD2 (6 bases). Germline lookup yields CDR1 SGHVS and CDR2 FQNEAQ. The CDR3 sequence is 16 residues long. V was clipped by 3 bases and J by 0 bases, with 13 bases between them. In DNA, the CDR3 is TGTGCCAGCAGCTTTCGGGAGTGGGACAGCACAGATACGCAGTATTTT. Its protein product is CASSFREWDSTDTQYF.

This clonotype was seen a few times. V gene TRBV28 combines with J gene TRBJ2-5; TRBD1 matches at 7 bases. The CDR3 is 16 amino acids. The germline V gene encodes CDR1 MDHEN and CDR2 SYDVKM. The ends lost 8 bases at V and 4 bases at J; junction bases unmatched: 16. DNA for the CDR3: TGTGCCAGCCACCCACCACTGCACAGGGGCGGAGAGACCCAGTACTTC. As protein: CASHPPLHRGGETQYF.

At least ten counts were recorded for this clonotype. This sequence joins TRBV9 and TRBJ2-1; 15 bases are a match to TRBD2. Germline-derived CDR1 and CDR2 are SGDLS and YYNGEE. Germline trimming cut 3 bases from V and 3 bases from J; bases unmatched to any gene: 7. This CDR3 comprises 18 residues. The CDR3 DNA is TGTGCCAGCAGCGCCGGACTAGCGGGGGGGCCTCGCTACAATGAGCAGTTCTTC. Residues: CASSAGLAGGPRYNEQFF. Variable domain in full (rest from reference TRBV9 and TRBJ2-1): DSGVTQTPKHLITATGQRVTLRCSPRSGDLSVYWYQQSLDQGLQFLIQYYNGEERAKGNILERFSAQQFPDLHSELNLSSLELGDSALYFCASSAGLAGGPRYNEQFFGPGTRLTVL.

The table lists this clonotype with a few counts. The rearrangement uses TRBV15 and TRBJ2-1, with 9 bases lining up with TRBD1. CDR1 is LNHNV and CDR2 is YYDKDF in the germline V gene (reference sequence). V lost 4 bases and J lost 6; bases outside the gene matches: 4. CDR3 length: 14 residues. The CDR3, as DNA: TGTGCCACCAGCATGGGACAGGGTCGCAATGAGCAGTTCTTC. Translated: CATSMGQGRNEQFF.

This clonotype was observed at least ten times. The gene calls are TRBV29-1 and TRBJ2-5, with D perhaps TRBD2 (5 bases). The CDR3 extends over 12 amino acids. V was trimmed by 4 bases and J by 4 bases, leaving 10 bases between them. Germline CDR1 SQVTM, CDR2 ANQGSEA. The CDR3 here is CSVGREGETQYF. The CDR3 DNA sequence: TGCAGCGTTGGTCGGGAAGGAGAGACCCAGTACTTC.

This clonotype was seen many times. The chain uses TRBV29-1 and TRBJ2-1; the match to TRBD2 covers 7 bases. The length of the CDR3 is 14 residues. Looked up from germline, CDR1 is SQVTM and CDR2 is ANQGSEA. V shed 3 bases, J shed 2 bases, and the junction held 4 bases outside the gene matches. CDR3 DNA sequence: TGCAGCGTTGAGGGACTACGGGCCTACAATGAGCAGTTCTTC. Its protein is CSVEGLRAYNEQFF.

The V gene is TRBV6-4, the J gene TRBJ2-3; possibly TRBD1 for D (5 bases). Trimming took 0 bases from V and 3 from J, leaving 13 bases between them. The germline CDR1 and CDR2 sequences are MRHNA and SNTAGT. This CDR3 spans 16 amino acids. The CDR3 loop reads CASSDSQGLGTDTQYF. The CDR3 DNA reads as TGTGCCAGCAGTGACTCGCAGGGTTTAGGGACAGATACGCAGTATTTT.

This clonotype occurred a few times. The chain couples TRBV20-1 to TRBJ2-7; no clear D gene. CDR1 DFQATT and CDR2 SNEGSKA come from the germline V gene (reference sequence). This CDR3 comprises 14 residues. Trimming removed 1 base at V and 7 bases at J, with 17 bases between. The CDR3 spells CSARGGLRPREQYV. The CDR3 nucleotides are TGCAGTGCTAGAGGAGGCCTACGACCGCGGGAGCAGTACGTC.

This clonotype was detected many times. The chain has TRBV7-2 and TRBJ2-3; D is perhaps TRBD1 or TRBD2 (7 bases each). Trimming removed 3 bases at V and 4 bases at J, with 17 bases between. Germline V gene sequence: CDR1 SGHTA, CDR2 FQGNSA. The CDR3 runs to 16 residues. In DNA, the CDR3 is TGTGCCAGCAGCTTCGGCCCAGGGGGGGCCGCAGATACGCAGTATTTT. This encodes CASSFGPGGAADTQYF.

The rearrangement joins TRBV7-2 to TRBJ2-7; tentative D call: TRBD2 (5 bases). V was cut by 6 bases and J by 4 bases, with 16 bases left in between. Germline CDR1 and CDR2: SGHTA and FQGNSA. The CDR3 covers 14 residues. CDR3 residues: CASRRVGDGYEQYF. CDR3 bases: TGTGCCAGCAGGCGGGTGGGCGATGGGTACGAGCAGTACTTC.

This clonotype was observed at least ten times. The chain employs TRBV11-2 and TRBJ2-3; a possible D gene is TRBD2 (5 bases). The CDR3 sequence is 16 residues long. Looked up from germline, CDR1 is SGHAT and CDR2 is FQNNGV. With 2 bases removed from V and 0 bases from J, the gap between germline ends came to 12 bases. CDR3 DNA sequence: TGTGCCAGCAGCTTAAGGGAGTGGACTAGCACAGATACGCAGTATTTT. Its translation is CASSLREWTSTDTQYF. Variable domain in full (rest from reference TRBV11-2 and TRBJ2-3): EAGVAQSPRYKIIEKRQSVAFWCNPISGHATLYWYQQILGQGPKLLIQFQNNGVVDDSQLPKDRFSAERLKGVDSTLKIQPAKLEDSAVYLCASSLREWTSTDTQYFGPGTRLTVL.

This clonotype was observed a handful of times. The chain recombines TRBV2 with TRBJ1-5; the D is unclear. Trimming cost V 1 base and J 9 bases, with 7 bases left between them. Per germline, CDR1 SNHLY and CDR2 FYNNEI. The CDR3 has 12 residues. The CDR3 nucleotides read TGTGCCAGCAGTGAAGGGACGGCGCCCCAGCATTTT. Translation gives CASSEGTAPQHF.

The chain joins TRBV7-9 to TRBJ1-3; possible D gene TRBD1, 6 bases. The CDR3 length is 12 residues. Germline CDR1 is SEHNR and CDR2 is FQNEAQ (reference sequence). V was cut by 9 bases and J by 4 bases, with 10 bases left in between. Here the CDR3 reads CASTGRGNTIYF. The CDR3 nucleotides are TGTGCCAGTACAGGGCGCGGAAACACCATATATTTT. Drawing the rest from reference TRBV7-9 and TRBJ1-3, the complete variable domain is DTGVSQNPRHKITKRGQNVTFRCDPISEHNRLYWYRQTLGQGPEFLTYFQNEAQLEKSRLLSDRFSAERPKGSFSTLEIQRTEQGDSAMYLCASTGRGNTIYFGEGSWLTVV.

To note about this clonotype: A much larger clone lies one base from this, so it may be a read error. The chain couples TRBV7-2 to TRBJ2-7, with D possibly being TRBD1 (6 bases). The germline gives CDR1 SGHTA, CDR2 FQGNSA. This CDR3 comprises 15 residues. CDR3 sequence: CANSSQGALTYEQYF. The CDR3, as DNA: TGTGCCAACAGCTCACAGGGAGCTCTAACCTACGAGCAGTACTTC.

The J gene is TRBJ2-1, the V gene TRBV6-6; D remains unclear. V lost 3 bases to trimming and J lost 7 bases, with 10 bases between them. CDR3 size: 13 residues. Germline V gene sequence: CDR1 MNHNY, CDR2 SVGAGI (reference sequence). In nucleotides, the CDR3 is TGTGCCAGCAGTTATCAGCCCTCAAATGAGCAGTTCTTC. It specifies CASSYQPSNEQFF.

This clonotype showed up many times. The chain is built from TRBV5-1 and TRBJ2-3; the match to TRBD1 covers 8 bases. Germline V CDR1 and CDR2: SGHRS, YFSETQ. The CDR3 length is 16 residues. The V and J ends lost 4 bases and 3 bases, in that order; junction bases with no gene match: 10. The CDR3 sequence: CASSRTTGVVTDTQYF. DNA for the CDR3: TGCGCCAGCAGCCGAACGACAGGGGTTGTGACAGATACGCAGTATTTT.

CDR3 DNA sequence: TGTGCCACCAGCAGAGATCGGCGGGGACACGAGCAGTACTTC. As protein: CATSRDRRGHEQYF. The chain combines TRBV15 with TRBJ2-7, with D possibly TRBD2 on 6 matching bases. The germline V and J ends were trimmed by 0 bases and 5 bases, with 11 bases remaining between them. The germline CDR1 and CDR2 sequences are LNHNV and YYDKDF (reference sequence). This CDR3 has 14 amino acids.

This clonotype was seen a handful of times. The gene calls are TRBV7-2 and TRBJ1-3; D may be TRBD1 (6 bases). The ends were cut back, 3 bases at V and 8 bases at J, with 11 bases in the middle. The CDR3 sequence is 13 residues long. The germline V gene encodes CDR1 SGHTA and CDR2 FQGNSA. The CDR3 DNA reads as TGTGCCAGCAGCTTGGGGGGCCGACACACCATATATTTT. Protein: CASSLGGRHTIYF.

This clonotype was detected many times. The chain joins TRBV15 to TRBJ1-2, with 7 bases lining up with TRBD1. This CDR3 is 16 amino acids long. The J segment lost 2 bases and the V segment lost 0 bases, leaving 6 bases of the junction unmatched. Germline assignment: CDR1 LNHNV and CDR2 YYDKDF (reference sequence). CDR3 sequence: CATSREGTAKNYGYTF. The CDR3 DNA follows: TGTGCCACCAGCAGAGAAGGGACAGCGAAAAACTATGGCTACACCTTC. Full variable domain (remainder filled in from reference TRBV15 and TRBJ1-2): DAMVIQNPRYQVTQFGKPVTLSCSQTLNHNVMYWYQQKSSQAPKLLFHYYDKDFNNEADTPDNFQSRRPNTSFCFLDIRSPGLGDTAMYLCATSREGTAKNYGYTFGSGTRLTVV.